The 32 T cell receptor beta chains below come from one sample, sequenced in a study of blood T cell repertoires in COVID-19. Some clones are missing from TCRdb's copy, which holds only in-frame ones; the method was immunoSEQ multiplex PCR. Here the sample spans fewer than 700,000 clones, approximately 91% being singletons. The sample taken for sequencing was peripheral blood. These receptors originate from a woman in her forties or fifties with COVID-19, enrolled during active disease.

This clone was counted a few times. The CDR3 nucleotides are TGTGCCAGCTCACCAAGTCTGGCAGGGCAAGGAAACACCATATATTTT. Protein: CASSPSLAGQGNTIYF. J is TRBJ1-3 and V is TRBV18; D is perhaps TRBD1 (5 bases). Trimming took 2 bases from V and 4 from J, leaving 15 bases between them. The CDR3 has 16 amino acids. Germline V gene sequence: CDR1 KGHSH, CDR2 LQKENI.

In its sample, this clone was seen a few times. This sequence joins TRBV7-9 and TRBJ1-2, with D possibly being TRBD1 (5 bases). The CDR3 covers 12 residues. The germline CDR1 and CDR2 sequences are SEHNR and FQNEAQ (reference sequence). The V end was cut by 2 bases, the J end by 6 bases, with 7 bases between. CDR3 DNA sequence: TGTGCCAGCAGCTTACAGGGAAATGGCTACACCTTC. Translation: CASSLQGNGYTF.

This chain uses TRBV24-1 with TRBJ1-2; 7 nucleotides match TRBD1. The CDR3 is 14 amino acids. V lost 5 bases, J lost 5 bases, and 7 bases stayed unmatched. CDR1 is KGHDR and CDR2 is SFDVKD in the germline V gene. CDR3 coding DNA: TGTGCCACCAGTGGACGGGACAGTGGGTATGGCTACACCTTC. As protein: CATSGRDSGYGYTF.

The V and J genes are TRBV30 and TRBJ2-3; 10 bases agree with TRBD2. V gave up 5 bases and J gave up 5 bases; unmatched junction bases: 7. The germline CDR1 and CDR2 sequences are GTSNPN and SVGIG (reference sequence). The CDR3 extends over 14 amino acids. The CDR3 nucleotides read TGTGCCTGGTCGGGACTAGCGCTATTAGATACGCAGTATTTT. Amino acid sequence: CAWSGLALLDTQYF.

This clone was counted a few times. This rearrangement joins TRBV2 to TRBJ1-1; D not certain. Germline V gene sequence: CDR1 SNHLY, CDR2 FYNNEI. The CDR3 has 16 amino acids. Trimming stripped 0 bases from V and 0 bases from J, with 11 bases between. The CDR3 here is CASSEAERVMNTEAFF. The DNA for the CDR3 is TGTGCCAGCAGTGAAGCGGAGCGGGTCATGAACACTGAAGCTTTCTTT.

CDR3 DNA: TGTGCCAGCAGCTTGGGGTCGGACAGGGCATCGTATAATTCACCCCTCCACTTT. It yields the protein CASSLGSDRASYNSPLHF. The chain is built from TRBV5-6 and TRBJ1-6, with 8 bases aligning to TRBD1. Trimming took 0 bases from V and 4 from J; bases not matched to a gene: 9. Germline CDR1 SGHDT, CDR2 YYEEEE. This CDR3 comprises 18 residues.

This clone appeared a single time. This may be a read error, as it is one base from a much larger clone. The chain is built from TRBV7-3 and TRBJ2-7, with TRBD2 matching over 12 bases. V lost 4 bases to trimming and J lost 5 bases; unmatched junction nucleotides: 3. The CDR3 spans 14 residues. CDR1 is SGHTA and CDR2 is FQGTGA in the germline V gene. The CDR3 protein is CASSSSGGADEQYF. The CDR3 DNA sequence: TGTGCCAGCAGCTCTAGCGGGGGGGCCGACGAGCAGTACTTC.

The rearrangement links TRBV11-2 to TRBJ2-7; TRBD1 agrees at 7 bases. CDR1 SGHAT and CDR2 FQNNGV come from the germline V gene. The length of the CDR3 is 16 residues. Trimming removed 0 bases from V and 4 bases from J; junction bases left unmatched: 9. In DNA, the CDR3 is TGTGCCAGCAGCTTAGATACCGGGACAGCCGCTTACGAGCAGTACTTC. As protein: CASSLDTGTAAYEQYF.

This clone was seen only a few times. V gene TRBV5-4 combines with J gene TRBJ2-7; TRBD2 matches 9 bases. The CDR3 spans 15 residues. V lost 4 bases to trimming and J lost 0 bases; unmatched junction nucleotides: 5. From germline, CDR1 is SGHNT and CDR2 YYREEE (reference sequence). The CDR3: CASSQGLAPSYEQYF. The CDR3 region has the DNA TGTGCCAGCAGCCAGGGACTAGCACCCTCCTACGAGCAGTACTTC.

The J gene is TRBJ2-1, the V gene TRBV14; D not certain. Germline CDR1 SGHDN, CDR2 FVKESK. V lost 4 bases to trimming and J lost 6 bases, with 7 bases between them. This CDR3 is built from 12 residues. CDR3 sequence: CASSPLANEQFF. For the CDR3, the DNA is TGTGCCAGCAGCCCGTTAGCCAATGAGCAGTTCTTC. Full variable domain (remainder filled in from reference TRBV14 and TRBJ2-1): EAGVTQFPSHSVIEKGQTVTLRCDPISGHDNLYWYRRVMGKEIKFLLHFVKESKQDESGMPNNRFLAERTGGTYSTLKVQPAELEDSGVYFCASSPLANEQFFGPGTRLTVL.

J is TRBJ2-1 and V is TRBV27; TRBD2 aligns across 10 bases. CDR1 and CDR2 from the germline V gene are MNHEY and SMNVEV (reference sequence). The CDR3 loop spans 14 amino acids. Trimming took 4 bases from V and 3 from J; bases not matched to a gene: 0. CDR3 sequence reads: CASSWTSGYNEQFF. The CDR3 DNA reads TGTGCCAGCAGTTGGACTAGCGGCTACAATGAGCAGTTCTTC.

This sequence joins TRBV5-1 and TRBJ1-2; 7 bases match TRBD1. CDR1 and CDR2 from the germline V gene are SGHRS and YFSETQ. The ends lost 5 bases at V and 2 bases at J; junction bases unmatched: 6. This CDR3 is 14 amino acids long. Here the CDR3 reads CASSKATGNYGYTF. CDR3 in DNA: TGCGCCAGCAGTAAAGCGACAGGGAACTATGGCTACACCTTC.

The table lists this clone with a few counts. This rearrangement joins TRBV6-5 to TRBJ1-1; D is undetermined. V was clipped by 6 bases and J by 5 bases, with 13 bases between them. The CDR3 covers 13 residues. Germline V gene sequence: CDR1 MNHEY, CDR2 SVGAGI. CDR3 nucleotide sequence: TGTGCCAGCAGGTCCAGTAGGAGAACTGAAGCTTTCTTT. Its protein product is CASRSSRRTEAFF.

This chain joins TRBV12-3 or TRBV12-4 and TRBJ2-2; D not resolved. V shed 7 bases and J shed 1 base, with 7 bases lying between them. The CDR3 runs 13 residues. The CDR3 region has the DNA TGTGCCAGCATGGGCTGGAACACCGGGGAGCTGTTTTTT. Translation gives CASMGWNTGELFF.

The chain couples TRBV6-5 to TRBJ1-1, with D tentatively TRBD1 (6 bases). CDR3 length equals 12 residues. Per the germline V gene, CDR1 is MNHEY and CDR2 is SVGAGI. With 9 bases removed from V and 1 base from J, the gap between germline ends came to 9 bases. The CDR3 coding sequence is TGTGCCAGTAAACAGGGGAACACTGAAGCTTTCTTT. It is translated as CASKQGNTEAFF.

A remark on this clone: The identical CDR3 is also encoded by other nucleotide sequences in the sample. The chain is built from TRBV3-1 (or the pseudogene TRBV3-2) and TRBJ2-2, with D hard to call. The V end lost 1 base, the J end lost 8 bases, and 5 bases lay between the germline ends. Germline V gene sequence: CDR1 LGHDT, CDR2 YNNKEL (reference sequence). The CDR3 has 12 amino acids. CDR3 residues: CASSQVRGELFF. The CDR3, as DNA: TGTGCCAGCAGCCAAGTCAGGGGGGAGCTGTTTTTT.

This sequence joins TRBV4-1 and TRBJ2-1, with a tentative D call TRBD2 (6 bases). This CDR3 has 16 amino acids. CDR1 is MGHRA, CDR2 YSYEKL, per germline. Trimming took 3 bases from V and 6 from J, leaving 18 bases between them. This CDR3 is CASSHPVYGGSNEQFF. In DNA, the CDR3 is TGCGCCAGCAGCCACCCCGTATACGGGGGAAGCAATGAGCAGTTCTTC.

The chain uses TRBV27 and TRBJ1-2; no firm D call. Germline CDR1 and CDR2: MNHEY and SMNVEV (reference sequence). The CDR3 length is 13 residues. V dropped 9 bases and J dropped 2 bases, with 13 bases sitting between them. This chain's CDR3 is CASTATGNYGYTF. The CDR3 nucleotides read TGTGCCAGTACCGCGACGGGAAACTATGGCTACACCTTC.

This rearrangement joins TRBV12-3 or TRBV12-4 to TRBJ1-5; maybe TRBD1 (5 bases). The CDR3 is made up of 13 amino acids. V lost 3 bases and J 7 bases, leaving 10 bases between the germline ends. Written as DNA, the CDR3 is TGTGCCAGCAGTTTCGGGCGGGGGCAGCCCCAGCATTTT. The encoded protein is CASSFGRGQPQHF.

This chain links TRBV2 with TRBJ1-5; 7 bases align to TRBD1. Germline loops: CDR1 SNHLY, CDR2 FYNNEI. Losses at the gene ends were 5 bases for V and 6 bases for J; bases not matched to a gene: 10. CDR3 length equals 15 residues. CDR3 DNA: TGTGCCAGCAGTTCCCTGGAGACAGGGTCTCAGCCCCAGCATTTT. Its protein product is CASSSLETGSQPQHF. The full variable domain, with the rest looked up from reference TRBV2 and TRBJ1-5, is EPEVTQTPSHQVTQMGQEVILRCVPISNHLYFYWYRQILGQKVEFLVSFYNNEISEKSEIFDDQFSVERPDGSNFTLKIRSTKLEDSAMYFCASSSLETGSQPQHFGDGTRLSIL.

The chain has TRBV2 and TRBJ1-5; 7 bases map to TRBD1. V was clipped by 7 bases and J by 1 base; unmatched bases: 7. This CDR3 is 15 amino acids long. Germline CDR1 SNHLY, CDR2 FYNNEI. CDR3 loop: CASTRTGASNQPQHF. DNA of the CDR3: TGTGCCAGCACCAGAACAGGGGCGAGCAATCAGCCCCAGCATTTT.

This clone has a single count. A read error may be the cause here, since a much bigger clone is one base away. The V gene is TRBV11-2, the J gene TRBJ1-3; 8 bases align to TRBD1. The ends lost 5 bases at V and 2 bases at J; junction bases unmatched: 2. The germline CDR1 and CDR2 sequences are SGHAT and FQNNGV. This CDR3 has 14 residues. CDR3 sequence (DNA): TGTGCCAGCAGCCGGACAGGGACTGGAAACACCATATATTTT. Amino acids: CASSRTGTGNTIYF. Full variable domain (outside the CDR3, taken from reference TRBV11-2 and TRBJ1-3): EAGVAQSPRYKIIEKRQSVAFWCNPISGHATLYWYQQILGQGPKLLIQFQNNGVVDDSQLPKDRFSAERLKGVDSTLKIQPAKLEDSAVYLCASSRTGTGNTIYFGEGSWLTVV.

This clone has just one count. The chain employs TRBV6-1 and TRBJ2-7; 10 bases match TRBD1. Germline CDR1 reads MNHNS; CDR2 reads SASEGT. Trimming removed 3 bases from V and 4 bases from J; junction bases left unmatched: 6. The CDR3 has 15 amino acids. The CDR3 reads CASSDRQGAGYEQYF. Written as DNA, the CDR3 is TGTGCCAGCAGTGATCGACAGGGGGCAGGATACGAGCAGTACTTC.

The rearrangement uses TRBV18 and TRBJ2-3; TRBD1 agrees at 7 bases. There are 15 residues in the CDR3. Trimming cost V 6 bases and J 4 bases; bases outside gene matches: 10. CDR1 and CDR2 (germline): KGHSH, LQKENI. CDR3 in amino acids: CASSLTGIQADTQYF. The CDR3 nucleotides read TGTGCCAGCTCGTTGACAGGGATCCAGGCAGATACGCAGTATTTT.

The CDR3 DNA reads TGTGCCAGCAGCCACGCTAGCGGGAGCTCCTACGAGCAGTACTTC. Protein: CASSHASGSSYEQYF. The J gene is TRBJ2-7, the V gene TRBV3-1 (or the pseudogene TRBV3-2); 10 nucleotides align to TRBD2. Germline CDR1 is LGHDT and CDR2 is YNNKEL (reference sequence). CDR3 size: 15 residues. The ends lost 3 bases at V and 0 bases at J; junction bases unmatched: 2.

This chain joins TRBV5-4 and TRBJ2-6; D might be TRBD1 (6 bases). CDR3 length: 17 residues. The germline CDR1 and CDR2 sequences are SGHNT and YYREEE (reference sequence). The V and J ends lost 2 bases and 0 bases respectively, with 12 bases between them. As DNA, the CDR3 is TGTGCCAGCAGCTTAGAGGGGGACCTCTCTGGGGCCAACGTCCTGACTTTC. Translation: CASSLEGDLSGANVLTF.

This rearrangement joins TRBV4-1 to TRBJ1-6, with TRBD1 matching over 7 bases. V gave up 0 bases and J gave up 10 bases; unmatched junction bases: 9. Germline assignment: CDR1 MGHRA and CDR2 YSYEKL. The CDR3 extends over 16 amino acids. The CDR3 DNA reads as TGCGCCAGCAGCCAAGATAAGGGGGCCAAAGAATCACCCCTCCACTTT. This translates into CASSQDKGAKESPLHF.

The V gene is TRBV4-1, the J gene TRBJ2-3; TRBD2 is a possible D gene (5 bases). Germline values: CDR1 MGHRA, CDR2 YSYEKL. CDR3 length: 14 residues. The V end lost 3 bases, the J end lost 1 base, and 8 bases lay between the germline ends. In DNA form, the CDR3 reads TGCGCCAGCAGCCAGGGGAGCGGCACAGATACGCAGTATTTT. The encoded protein is CASSQGSGTDTQYF.

This clone is a singleton in its sample. V is TRBV19 and J is TRBJ1-6; D perhaps matches TRBD1 (5 bases). The V end lost 2 bases, the J end lost 7 bases, and 9 bases lay between the germline ends. Germline values: CDR1 LNHDA, CDR2 SQIVND (reference sequence). The CDR3 contains 14 residues. CDR3 bases: TGTGCCAGTAGTATACAGGGTACCAATTCACCCCTCCACTTT. Protein product: CASSIQGTNSPLHF.

The rearrangement uses TRBV12-3 or TRBV12-4 and TRBJ2-3, with D perhaps TRBD1 (6 bases). V lost 7 bases and J 3 bases, leaving 11 bases between the germline ends. This CDR3 contains 13 residues. Here the CDR3 reads CASTRGQTDTQYF. CDR3 in DNA: TGTGCCAGCACCCGTGGACAGACAGATACGCAGTATTTT.

This sequence joins TRBV28 and TRBJ1-2; 10 nucleotides line up with TRBD1. The germline V gene has CDR1 MDHEN and CDR2 SYDVKM. The V and J ends lost 2 bases and 1 base, in that order; junction bases with no gene match: 13. This CDR3 region has 19 residues. The CDR3 DNA sequence: TGTGCCAGCAGTTTAGAAGGGCGGTTCGGGACAGGGGTTAACTATGGCTACACCTTC. As protein: CASSLEGRFGTGVNYGYTF.

This chain joins TRBV3-1 (or the pseudogene TRBV3-2) and TRBJ1-2; 10 bases line up with TRBD1. CDR3 size: 16 residues. Germline V gene sequence: CDR1 LGHDT, CDR2 YNNKEL (reference sequence). J gave up 8 bases and V 3 bases, and 12 bases lay outside the gene matches. CDR3 sequence reads: CASSHPPGQGIGGYTF. The CDR3 DNA is TGTGCCAGCAGCCACCCTCCGGGACAGGGGATAGGGGGCTACACCTTC.